The 21 T cell receptor beta chains below were found in one sample sequenced in a study of T cells in localized non-small cell lung cancer. Produced via immunoSEQ multiplex PCR; TCRdb's table is partial and in-frame only. The data show 30,000 or so clones, with about 89% seen just once and around a tenth held by the top ten. Sequencing used peripheral blood, obtained before any cancer treatment. The receptors were sampled from a woman aged 35 to 69 with stage I lung adenocarcinoma.

This rearrangement joins TRBV15 to TRBJ1-4, with D perhaps TRBD1 (6 bases). Trimming removed 5 bases from V and 2 bases from J, with 15 bases in between. CDR3 length equals 16 residues. Germline loops: CDR1 LNHNV, CDR2 YYDKDF (reference sequence). CDR3 region: CATSPRGGATNEKLFF. CDR3 coding DNA: TGTGCCACCAGCCCCCGGGGGGGGGCGACTAATGAAAAACTGTTTTTT.

The rearrangement links TRBV7-8 to TRBJ2-3, with unresolved D. Per the germline V gene, CDR1 is SGHVS and CDR2 is FQNEAQ. V was trimmed by 5 bases and J by 6 bases, leaving 12 bases between them. The CDR3 has 13 residues. CDR3 sequence (DNA): TGTGCCAGCAGCCCGGACCCTCGGGATACGCAGTATTTT. Translation: CASSPDPRDTQYF.

The gene calls are TRBV5-5 and TRBJ1-1; TRBD1 matches at 7 bases. The ends lost 0 bases at V and 4 bases at J; junction bases unmatched: 3. The CDR3 totals 14 residues. Per germline, CDR1 SGHKS and CDR2 YYEKEE (reference sequence). CDR3 nucleotides: TGTGCCAGCAGCTTGGAACAGGGGTTCACTGAAGCTTTCTTT. Amino acids: CASSLEQGFTEAFF.

This clone appeared once. DNA for the CDR3: TGTGCCAGCAGCTTACAGGGAGGATCGGCCGCCTACAATGAGCAGTTCTTC. Protein product: CASSLQGGSAAYNEQFF. The rearrangement uses TRBV7-2 and TRBJ2-1, with D perhaps matching TRBD2 (6 bases). CDR1 SGHTA and CDR2 FQGNSA come from the germline V gene. CDR3 length: 17 amino acids. Trimming removed 2 bases from V and 2 bases from J, with 16 bases in between.

For the CDR3, the DNA is TGTGCCAGCAGCTTTGTTGGGACCTACGAGCAGTACTTC. Its translation is CASSFVGTYEQYF. The chain is built from TRBV5-6 and TRBJ2-7; D is ambiguous. Germline V gives CDR1 SGHDT, CDR2 YYEEEE. The CDR3 runs to 13 residues. V shed 2 bases and J shed 2 bases, with 8 bases lying between them. Together with reference TRBV5-6 and TRBJ2-7, the CDR3 gives the full variable domain: DAGVTQSPTHLIKTRGQQVTLRCSPKSGHDTVSWYQQALGQGPQFIFQYYEEEERQRGNFPDRFSGHQFPNYSSELNVNALLLGDSALYLCASSFVGTYEQYFGPGTRLTVT.

The chain carries TRBV18 and TRBJ1-2, with a weak D call TRBD1 (6 bases). Germline loops: CDR1 KGHSH, CDR2 LQKENI. Trimming cost V 5 bases and J 6 bases, with 16 bases left between them. The CDR3 is made up of 14 amino acids. In nucleotides, the CDR3 is TGTGCCAGCTCAGCGGACAGATCTCTGCATGGCTACACCTTC. This gives the protein CASSADRSLHGYTF.

The J gene is TRBJ2-3, the V gene TRBV6-1, with TRBD1 matching over 7 bases. From germline, CDR1 is MNHNS and CDR2 SASEGT. The V gene end was trimmed by 6 bases and the J gene end by 6 bases; junction bases not matched to a gene: 9. This CDR3 has 14 residues. The CDR3 reads CASRVPGQPDTQYF. CDR3 bases: TGTGCCAGCAGAGTTCCGGGACAGCCGGATACGCAGTATTTT.

The chain uses TRBV7-3 and TRBJ2-7; 10 nucleotides match TRBD1. The CDR3 loop spans 12 amino acids. The junction had 2 bases not matched to a gene; V was cut back by 2 bases and J by 10 bases. Germline assignment: CDR1 SGHTA and CDR2 FQGTGA. The CDR3 here is CASSLDRGPQYF. CDR3 DNA sequence: TGTGCCAGCAGCTTAGACAGGGGGCCTCAGTACTTC.

The chain carries TRBV9 and TRBJ1-4; D is possibly TRBD1 (5 bases). Germline loops: CDR1 SGDLS, CDR2 YYNGEE. V dropped 3 bases and J dropped 1 base, with 13 bases sitting between them. This CDR3 is 16 amino acids long. CDR3 loop: CASSASVGQTNEKLFF. As DNA, the CDR3 is TGTGCCAGCAGCGCCTCCGTCGGACAAACTAATGAAAAACTGTTTTTT.

The chain employs TRBV7-2 and TRBJ2-2, with TRBD2 matching over 10 bases. Trimming cost V 5 bases and J 6 bases; bases outside gene matches: 6. From germline, CDR1 is SGHTA and CDR2 FQGNSA. The CDR3 loop spans 15 amino acids. CDR3 sequence (DNA): TGTGCCAGCAGCAGAGCGGGGGGGCAGGCCGGGGAGCTGTTTTTT. Encoded protein: CASSRAGGQAGELFF.

CDR3 sequence (DNA): TGCGCCAGCAGCGTACAGGGCCCGGAGGGGGTCGAGCAGTACTTC. It specifies CASSVQGPEGVEQYF. The chain recombines TRBV5-1 with TRBJ2-7; the D call may be TRBD1 or TRBD2 (6 bases each). V was trimmed by 4 bases and J by 6 bases, leaving 20 bases between them. Germline values: CDR1 SGHRS, CDR2 YFSETQ. The CDR3 covers 15 residues. Drawing the rest from reference TRBV5-1 and TRBJ2-7, the complete variable domain is KAGVTQTPRYLIKTRGQQVTLSCSPISGHRSVSWYQQTPGQGLQFLFEYFSETQRNKGNFPGRFSGRQFSNSRSEMNVSTLELGDSALYLCASSVQGPEGVEQYFGPGTRLTVT.

The V gene is TRBV25-1, the J gene TRBJ1-1; D may be TRBD1 (6 bases). This CDR3 has 12 amino acids. The V gene lost 3 bases and the J gene lost 8 bases, with 10 bases spanning the gap. The V gene's germline CDR1 is MGHDK and CDR2 SYGVNS. CDR3 residues: CASSDPGTEAFF. For the CDR3, the DNA is TGTGCCAGCAGTGATCCCGGGACAGAAGCTTTCTTT.

The J gene is TRBJ2-7, the V gene TRBV6-1; 7 bases are shared with TRBD1. The CDR3 has 13 residues. In germline, CDR1 is MNHNS, CDR2 SASEGT. V shed 4 bases, J shed 7 bases, and the junction held 7 bases outside the gene matches. The CDR3 loop is CASSGRQGWEQYF. CDR3 DNA: TGTGCCAGCAGTGGACGACAGGGCTGGGAGCAGTACTTC.

This clone turned up a few times. The gene calls are TRBV5-1 and TRBJ2-3; no reliable D call. CDR3 size: 15 residues. Deletions cut 2 bases from V and 1 base from J, with 11 bases between. Looked up from germline, CDR1 is SGHRS and CDR2 is YFSETQ. The CDR3 DNA sequence: TGCGCCAGCAGCTTATCTGGGGTCGGCACAGATACGCAGTATTTT. Its translation is CASSLSGVGTDTQYF. The full variable domain, its missing parts supplied by reference TRBV5-1 and TRBJ2-3, is KAGVTQTPRYLIKTRGQQVTLSCSPISGHRSVSWYQQTPGQGLQFLFEYFSETQRNKGNFPGRFSGRQFSNSRSEMNVSTLELGDSALYLCASSLSGVGTDTQYFGPGTRLTVL.

This rearrangement joins TRBV19 to TRBJ1-3, with 8 positions matching TRBD1. J lost 4 bases, V lost 4 bases, and 3 bases had no gene match. Germline loops: CDR1 LNHDA, CDR2 SQIVND (reference sequence). This CDR3 has 14 residues. CDR3: CASSKGTGGNTIYF. DNA of the CDR3: TGTGCCAGTAGTAAAGGGACAGGAGGAAACACCATATATTTT.

The V gene is TRBV5-4, the J gene TRBJ2-3; D might be TRBD1 or TRBD2, each matching 6 bases. Germline-derived CDR1 and CDR2 are SGHNT and YYREEE (reference sequence). The CDR3 extends over 15 amino acids. V shed 1 base and J shed 0 bases, with 9 bases lying between them. CDR3 DNA: TGTGCCAGCAGCTTGCCGGGGGCGAGCACAGATACGCAGTATTTT. Protein: CASSLPGASTDTQYF.

The chain recombines TRBV11-2 with TRBJ1-3, with D tentatively TRBD1 (6 bases). This CDR3 region has 15 residues. Germline values: CDR1 SGHAT, CDR2 FQNNGV. V was clipped by 3 bases and J by 0 bases, with 9 bases between them. Here the CDR3 reads CASSFDRLSGNTIYF. The CDR3 region has the DNA TGTGCCAGCAGCTTTGACAGGCTCTCTGGAAACACCATATATTTT.

V usage is TRBV9 and J usage is TRBJ1-4; a possible D gene is TRBD1 (5 bases). V shed 0 bases and J shed 5 bases, with 14 bases lying between them. The CDR3 sequence is 16 residues long. Germline V lookup: CDR1 SGDLS, CDR2 YYNGEE. The CDR3 is CASSVDGGSRNEKLFF. The CDR3 DNA sequence: TGTGCCAGCAGCGTAGATGGGGGGTCTAGAAATGAAAAACTGTTTTTT.

V is TRBV7-9 and J is TRBJ2-7, with 13 bases identical to TRBD2. The CDR3 is made up of 17 amino acids. The germline V gene has CDR1 SEHNR and CDR2 FQNEAQ (reference sequence). Losses at the gene ends were 5 bases for V and 0 bases for J; bases not matched to a gene: 7. CDR3 in amino acids: CASSPGTSGMSSYEQYF. CDR3 in DNA: TGTGCCAGCAGCCCCGGGACTAGCGGGATGAGCTCCTACGAGCAGTACTTC.

This chain links TRBV7-2 with TRBJ2-1; 9 bases match TRBD1. V lost 4 bases and J lost 5; bases outside the gene matches: 6. The CDR3 totals 15 residues. Germline values: CDR1 SGHTA, CDR2 FQGNSA. CDR3 sequence: CASSSWGTGHNEQFF. The CDR3 DNA sequence: TGTGCCAGCAGCTCTTGGGGGACAGGGCACAATGAGCAGTTCTTC.

This clone was seen once. The chain couples TRBV2 to TRBJ2-3; 9 positions match TRBD1. CDR1 is SNHLY and CDR2 is FYNNEI in the germline V gene. The CDR3 is 15 residues long. The V gene end was trimmed by 7 bases and the J gene end by 4 bases; junction bases not matched to a gene: 9. CDR3: CASMPGQGFADTQYF. The CDR3 DNA reads as TGTGCCAGCATGCCGGGACAGGGTTTTGCAGATACGCAGTATTTT.